This T cell receptor (beta chain) was profiled in a study of T-cell reconstitution after alpha-beta-depleted transplantation in children. As it was prepared, the TCRbeta library received unique molecular identifiers. TCRdb re-called the PCR reads with MiXCR, one entry per CDR3 protein. This table holds about 400,000 distinct CDR3 sequences, about a fifth found once. This CDR3 is 13 amino acids long. V was trimmed by 4 bases and J by 0 bases, leaving 8 bases between them. Germline V gives CDR1 SGHRS, CDR2 YFSETQ. This clonotype turned up a few times. This receptor was taken from a human donor who donated a stem cell graft to a child with acute myeloid leukemia. The sample in question was PBMCs from the stem cell graft donor, obtained from the stem cell graft. V is TRBV5-1 and J is TRBJ2-7; D remains unclear. CDR3 in amino acids: CASSMDGSYEQYF. The CDR3 DNA follows: TGCGCCAGCAGCATGGACGGCTCCTACGAGCAGTACTTC.